What follows is one TCR beta chain and its context. Antigen specificity is unknown. The data belong to a study of cytomegalovirus exposure and HLA in healthy donors. Overall study: It was reported in a later analysis that the same platform had been used for the approximately 120 validation repertoires as for the roughly 710 first-cohort repertoires.

Overall study results and limits: First-cohort TCR clusters tended to co-occur in the 120 or so validation repertoires, a later analysis found. More than 150 TCR beta chains were listed as cytomegalovirus-associated.

The V gene's germline CDR1 is LNHNV and CDR2 YYDKDF (reference sequence). The junction had 4 bases not matched to a gene; V was cut back by 7 bases and J by 0 bases. This CDR3 region has 15 residues. Here immunoSEQ multiplex PCR was the method, and the copy in TCRdb shows in-frame clones only, minus some. The data show 200,000 or so clones, 84% seen once. The validation cohort, a group of around 130 subjects, included the donors and was separate from the roughly 620-subject first cohort. The chain is built from TRBV15 and TRBJ2-2, with TRBD1 identical over 8 bases. Sequencing input: PBMCs. This sequence was found in a man in his late teens or twenties in good health and CMV-seropositive. CDR3 sequence: CATTRQGTNTGELFF. DNA of the CDR3: TGTGCCACCACTCGACAGGGGACGAACACCGGGGAGCTGTTTTTT.